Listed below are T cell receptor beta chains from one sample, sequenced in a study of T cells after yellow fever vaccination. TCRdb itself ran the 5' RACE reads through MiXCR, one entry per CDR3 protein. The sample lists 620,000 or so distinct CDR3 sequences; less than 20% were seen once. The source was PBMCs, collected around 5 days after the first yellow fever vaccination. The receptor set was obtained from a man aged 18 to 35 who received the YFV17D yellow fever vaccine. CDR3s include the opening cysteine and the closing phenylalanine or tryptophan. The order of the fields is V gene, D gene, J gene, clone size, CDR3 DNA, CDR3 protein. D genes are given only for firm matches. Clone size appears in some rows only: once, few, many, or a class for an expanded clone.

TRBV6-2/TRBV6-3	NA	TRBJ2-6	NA	TGTGCCAGCAGTTACACGCAAGCTGGGGCCAACGTCCTGACTTTC	CASSYTQAGANVLTF
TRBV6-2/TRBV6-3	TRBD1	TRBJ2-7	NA	TGTGCCAGCAGTTACTCGGGACAGGCCTTCTTC	CASSYSGQAFF
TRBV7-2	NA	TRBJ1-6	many	TGTGCCAGCAGCTTAGGCGCCAGGACGAATTCACCCCTCCACTTT	CASSLGARTNSPLHF
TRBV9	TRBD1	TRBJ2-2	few	TGTGCCAGCAACCCCGGACAGGGGAACGGGGAGCTGTTTTTT	CASNPGQGNGELFF
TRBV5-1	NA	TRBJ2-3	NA	TGCGCCAGCAGCTTGGGGGGCCGGGAGCCCCAGTATTTT	CASSLGGREPQYF
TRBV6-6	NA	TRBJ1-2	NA	TGTGCCAGCTCTTTGGCGGGATCGCATGGCTACACCTTC	CASSLAGSHGYTF
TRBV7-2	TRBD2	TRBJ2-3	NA	TGTGCCAGCAGCCTTCAAGCGGGGGGGCCCACAGATACGCAGTATTTT	CASSLQAGGPTDTQYF
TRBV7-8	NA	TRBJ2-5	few	TGTGCCAGCAGCTTAGTGGACGGATTGGGGACCCAGTACTTC	CASSLVDGLGTQYF
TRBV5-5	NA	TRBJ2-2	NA	TGTGCCAGCAGCTTGGTTGGGACTAACACCGGGGAGCTGTTTTTT	CASSLVGTNTGELFF
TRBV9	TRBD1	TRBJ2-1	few	TGTGCCAGCAGCCCGCGAGGGGGACAGGGGAGGTTTAGGTCCTACAATGAGCAGTTCTTC	CASSPRGGQGRFRSYNEQFF
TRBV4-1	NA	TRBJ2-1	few	TGCGCCAGCAGCCAATACGGGGACCCATACAATGAGCAGTTCTTC	CASSQYGDPYNEQFF
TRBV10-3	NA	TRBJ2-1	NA	TGTGCCATCAAGGGGGGGCCAATCAATGAGCAGTTCTTC	CAIKGGPINEQFF
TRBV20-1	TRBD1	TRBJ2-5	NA	TGCAGTGCCGAGCCGGGACAGGGGACGAAGACCCAGTACTTC	CSAEPGQGTKTQYF
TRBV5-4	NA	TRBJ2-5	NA	TGTGCCAGCAGCTGGACGGGGAATTTAGAGACCCAGTACTTC	CASSWTGNLETQYF
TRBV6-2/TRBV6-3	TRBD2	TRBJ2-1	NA	TGTGCCAGCAGTTACGGGCTAGCGGGGGTCTCCTACAATGAGCAGTTCTTC	CASSYGLAGVSYNEQFF
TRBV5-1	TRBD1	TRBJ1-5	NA	TGCGCCAGCAGCCGGGACAGCAACGAGCCCCAGCATTTT	CASSRDSNEPQHF